Listed below are T cell receptor beta chains from one sample, sequenced in a study of cytomegalovirus exposure and HLA in healthy donors. The data were produced by immunoSEQ multiplex PCR, yet TCRdb's version contains in-frame clones alone and is incomplete. The sample has under 100,000 clones; 85% to 95% are singletons. The sample consisted of PBMCs. These receptors were collected from a young woman in good health and CMV-seronegative. Each CDR3 is given with its conserved first and last residue. D genes are given only for firm matches. Rows may omit the clone size; those that give it use once, few, many or a size class.

cdr3_length	j_call	d_call	clone_size	v_call	cdr3_aa	cdr3_nt
15	TRBJ2-7	.	.	TRBV5-4	CASSLFSGNRYEQYF	TGTGCCAGCAGCCTATTTAGCGGTAATAGATACGAGCAGTACTTC
17	TRBJ1-5	.	.	TRBV6-1	CASSVLTETYSNQPQHF	TGTGCCAGCAGTGTCTTAACAGAAACCTATAGCAATCAGCCCCAGCATTTT
14	TRBJ1-2	TRBD1	.	TRBV19	CASSIGQGAYGYTF	TGTGCCAGTAGTATTGGACAGGGGGCCTATGGCTACACCTTC
14	TRBJ1-2	.	.	TRBV30	CAWRQPSAFYGYTF	TGTGCCTGGAGACAACCCTCCGCCTTCTATGGCTACACCTTC
18	TRBJ2-2	TRBD1	.	TRBV7-8	CASSLNPRTGERTGELFF	TGTGCCAGCAGCCTCAACCCCAGGACAGGGGAAAGGACCGGGGAGCTGTTTTTT
13	TRBJ1-4	.	.	TRBV7-6	CASSLDWNEKLFF	TGTGCCAGCAGCCTCGACTGGAATGAAAAACTGTTTTTT
16	TRBJ2-1	TRBD2	.	TRBV6-4	CASSDSGTSGRNEQFF	TGTGCCAGCAGTGACTCGGGGACTAGCGGGCGCAATGAGCAGTTCTTC
14	TRBJ1-6	.	.	TRBV5-8	CASIAGAWNSPLHF	TGTGCCAGCATAGCGGGGGCTTGGAATTCACCCCTCCACTTT
11	TRBJ2-1	.	.	TRBV2	CASSLAAKQFF	TGTGCCAGCAGTTTGGCGGCGAAGCAGTTCTTC
14	TRBJ2-1	.	.	TRBV7-2	CASSPSRGYNEQFF	TGTGCCAGCAGCCCCAGCCGGGGGTACAATGAGCAGTTCTTC
16	TRBJ2-2	TRBD2	.	TRBV9	CASSVGRALGTGELFF	TGTGCCAGCAGCGTGGGGAGGGCCTTGGGGACCGGGGAGCTGTTTTTT
14	TRBJ1-5	.	.	TRBV15	CATSKRTGNQPQHF	TGTGCCACCAGCAAGAGGACAGGCAATCAGCCCCAGCATTTT
16	TRBJ2-5	.	.	TRBV4-3	CASSQAKRRPQETQYF	TGCGCCAGCAGCCAAGCTAAACGGCGGCCTCAAGAGACCCAGTACTTC
17	TRBJ2-5	.	.	TRBV7-6	CASSAVTATLLKETQYF	TGTGCCAGCAGCGCCGTAACAGCTACGCTCTTGAAAGAGACCCAGTACTTC
15	TRBJ2-1	TRBD2	.	TRBV9	CASSTEGTSDFEQFF	TGTGCCAGCAGCACCGAAGGGACTAGCGACTTTGAGCAGTTCTTC
15	TRBJ2-2	.	.	TRBV9	CASSVGGTGLEELFF	TGTGCCAGCAGCGTAGGTGGGACTGGTCTGGAGGAGCTGTTTTTT
16	TRBJ2-7	.	.	TRBV9	CASSVGGSISSYEQYF	TGTGCCAGCAGCGTAGGAGGATCGATTAGCTCCTACGAGCAGTACTTC
19	TRBJ1-4	.	.	TRBV18	CASSPLFAPNRATNEKLFF	TGTGCCAGCTCACCACTCTTTGCGCCGAATCGGGCAACTAATGAAAAACTGTTTTTT
17	TRBJ2-1	TRBD2	.	TRBV10-2	CASSEGGGGHLTNEQFF	TGCGCCAGCAGTGAAGGAGGCGGGGGGCACTTGACAAATGAGCAGTTCTTC
15	TRBJ1-2	TRBD1	few	TRBV18	CASSPGSGQGHGYTF	TGTGCCAGCTCACCCGGATCCGGACAGGGCCATGGCTACACCTTC
15	TRBJ2-3	TRBD2	.	TRBV5-1	CASSLSGGYTDTQYF	TGCGCCAGCAGCTTGAGCGGGGGGTACACAGATACGCAGTATTTT
17	TRBJ2-3	TRBD2	.	TRBV7-9	CASSHGTSGRRADTQYF	TGTGCCAGCAGCCATGGGACTAGCGGGAGGAGGGCAGATACGCAGTATTTT
15	TRBJ2-7	TRBD2	.	TRBV11-2	CASSHLAGGPLEQYF	TGTGCCAGCAGCCATCTAGCGGGAGGGCCACTCGAGCAGTACTTC
15	TRBJ2-7	TRBD1	.	TRBV25-1	CASSEAPGTGNEQYF	TGTGCCAGCAGTGAAGCCCCGGGGACAGGTAACGAGCAGTACTTC
12	TRBJ2-7	.	once	TRBV29-1	CSVEGDSAEQYF	TGCAGCGTTGAAGGAGACTCGGCCGAGCAGTACTTC
15	TRBJ2-5	TRBD1	.	TRBV6-5	CASRKPGTGGETQYF	TGTGCCAGCAGAAAACCCGGGACAGGAGGAGAGACCCAGTACTTC
13	TRBJ1-4	.	.	TRBV7-9	CALSPGRNEKLFF	TGTGCCTTGAGTCCGGGGAGGAATGAAAAACTGTTTTTT
15	TRBJ2-5	TRBD2	.	TRBV6-6	CASTDGTSGRETQYF	TGTGCCAGCACCGATGGGACTAGCGGGAGAGAGACCCAGTACTTC
14	TRBJ2-5	.	.	TRBV5-1	CASSLGGGEETQYF	TGCGCCAGCAGCTTGGGTGGCGGGGAAGAGACCCAGTACTTC
13	TRBJ2-3	TRBD1	.	TRBV6-5	CASSQTGPDTQYF	TGTGCCAGCAGCCAGACAGGGCCAGATACGCAGTATTTT
15	TRBJ2-4	TRBD1	.	TRBV19	CASSIGFDRAGIQYF	TGTGCCAGTAGTATAGGGTTCGACAGGGCGGGCATTCAGTACTTC
14	TRBJ1-2	TRBD1	.	TRBV6-5	CASTVPGQHYGYTF	TGTGCCAGCACTGTCCCGGGACAGCACTATGGCTACACCTTC
15	TRBJ1-5	TRBD1	few	TRBV6-6	CASSVTGEENQPQHF	TGTGCCAGCAGTGTGACAGGGGAAGAGAATCAGCCCCAGCATTTT
14	TRBJ2-7	TRBD2	once	TRBV27	CASSLSAGGYEQYF	TGTGCCAGCAGTTTGTCTGCGGGGGGTTACGAGCAGTACTTC
14	TRBJ2-5	TRBD1	.	TRBV6-1	CASRVGQGQETQYF	TGTGCCAGCAGAGTTGGACAGGGCCAAGAGACCCAGTACTTC
15	TRBJ1-2	.	.	TRBV6-5	CASSYPGGGDYGYTF	TGTGCCAGCAGTTACCCCGGGGGTGGGGACTATGGCTACACCTTC
12	TRBJ2-3	TRBD2	.	TRBV6-5	CATGLGLNTQYF	TGTGCCACTGGACTAGGCCTTAATACGCAGTATTTT
17	TRBJ2-1	TRBD2	.	TRBV5-1	CASSPGGLAGGPGEQFF	TGCGCCAGCAGCCCGGGGGGACTAGCGGGGGGGCCCGGTGAGCAGTTCTTC
17	TRBJ2-5	TRBD1	.	TRBV18	CASSQHTVDRGGETQYF	TGTGCCAGCTCACAACACACCGTAGACAGGGGTGGTGAGACCCAGTACTTC
15	TRBJ2-1	TRBD1	.	TRBV27	CASSFRDRSYNEQFF	TGTGCCAGCAGTTTCCGGGACAGGTCCTACAATGAGCAGTTCTTC
15	TRBJ1-6	.	.	TRBV9	CASSLRDTNNSPLHF	TGTGCCAGCAGCCTCAGGGACACTAATAATTCACCCCTCCACTTT
14	TRBJ1-2	TRBD1	once	TRBV5-1	CASSLQGANYGYTF	TGCGCCAGCAGCTTACAGGGGGCTAACTATGGCTACACCTTC
12	TRBJ2-1	TRBD2	.	TRBV4-3	CASSQWGGRAFF	TGCGCCAGCAGCCAATGGGGAGGGAGGGCGTTCTTC
11	TRBJ1-2	.	.	TRBV7-2	CARQGLDGYTF	TGTGCCAGACAGGGTTTGGATGGCTACACCTTC
15	TRBJ2-3	TRBD1	.	TRBV7-2	CASTQQGVIQDTQYF	TGTGCCAGCACCCAACAGGGGGTGATCCAAGATACGCAGTATTTT
18	TRBJ2-1	TRBD2	.	TRBV19	CASRSFRGGWTSYNEQFF	TGTGCCAGTAGATCCTTTCGGGGGGGCTGGACGTCCTACAATGAGCAGTTCTTC
15	TRBJ1-2	TRBD1	.	TRBV28	CASSPPRGGGRGYTF	TGTGCCAGCAGTCCCCCTCGAGGGGGCGGGAGGGGCTACACCTTC
13	TRBJ1-1	.	.	TRBV27	CASSSPFGTEAFF	TGTGCCAGCAGTTCCCCCTTCGGCACTGAAGCTTTCTTT
14	TRBJ2-7	TRBD1	.	TRBV27	CASSYRDRGYEQYF	TGTGCCAGCAGTTACCGGGACAGGGGCTACGAGCAGTACTTC
15	TRBJ2-7	.	.	TRBV11-2	CASSSRAGPGHEQYF	TGTGCCAGCAGCTCGCGAGCGGGCCCCGGCCACGAGCAGTACTTC
15	TRBJ2-3	TRBD2	.	TRBV7-8	CASSLVLAGVNTQYF	TGTGCCAGCAGCTTAGTACTAGCGGGGGTAAATACGCAGTATTTT
16	TRBJ2-1	TRBD2	once	TRBV6-5	CASSYFLAGGLHEQFF	TGTGCCAGCAGTTACTTTCTAGCGGGAGGATTACATGAGCAGTTCTTC
15	TRBJ2-1	TRBD1	.	TRBV10-1	CASSDQQGTYNEQFF	TGCGCCAGCAGTGACCAACAGGGGACCTACAATGAGCAGTTCTTC
15	TRBJ2-6	.	.	TRBV29-1	CSALKDISGANVLTF	TGCAGCGCTCTAAAGGACATCTCTGGGGCCAACGTCCTGACTTTC
14	TRBJ2-1	TRBD2	.	TRBV5-1	CASSVAGGYNEQFF	TGCGCCAGCAGCGTAGCGGGCGGGTACAATGAGCAGTTCTTC
16	TRBJ2-3	TRBD2	.	TRBV9	CASSTLLAGGQDTQYF	TGTGCCAGCAGCACCTTACTAGCGGGGGGCCAAGATACGCAGTATTTT
14	TRBJ1-1	.	once	TRBV5-1	CASSSGMESTEAFF	TGCGCCAGCAGCTCCGGAATGGAGAGCACTGAAGCTTTCTTT